This T cell receptor (beta chain) was documented in a study of shared clonotypes between healthy human individuals. Study-wide findings and caveats: Across a few donors, naive CD4 shared 5% to 6%, naive CD8 about 3.2%, memory CD4 more than 2%, memory CD8 around 0.36%.

Turning to this clone: As yet, its antigen is unknown.

CDR3 length: 15 residues. Germline values: CDR1 MNHEY, CDR2 SMNVEV (reference sequence). V lost 0 bases and J 10 bases, leaving 15 bases between the germline ends. The donors, all of them Caucasian adults, lived in Nashville, Tennessee. The assay ran at deep level. Every subset's genomic DNA went evenly onto several immunoSEQ plates. Produced via immunoSEQ multiplex PCR; TCRdb's table is partial and in-frame only. Of around 750,000 clones in the sample, about 74% were seen once. The sequencing input was memory CD4+ T cells sorted from blood. Subset noted: CD45RA-negative fraction. The chain links TRBV27 to TRBJ1-4, with D tentatively TRBD1 (6 bases). This TCR was recovered from a woman between 25 and 40 years old in good health. The chain's CDR3 is CASSLSIQGETKLFF. CDR3 DNA: TGTGCCAGCAGTTTATCGATACAGGGAGAGACAAAACTGTTTTTT.